The clone carrying this TCR beta chain came up a few times. As yet, its antigen is unknown. Through a sample-barcoded 5' primer and a J-beta primer mix, a second PCR was run for roughly 6 to 11 cycles. Each TCR beta cDNA got a 12-nucleotide random molecular identifier. TCRdb re-analysed the 5' RACE reads in MiXCR, keeping a single row per CDR3 protein. The sample includes fewer than 800,000 distinct CDR3 sequences, 49% seen only once; the top ten take under 35%. Germline-derived CDR1 and CDR2 are MNHEY and SVGEGT. The CDR3 is 15 residues long. V was trimmed by 8 bases and J by 0 bases, leaving 14 bases between them. These data belong to a study of blood T cells in healthy people across ages. Study-wide findings and caveats: Those diversity estimates obtained from one million T cells were thought to be underestimates.

Investigators took around 11 milliliters of peripheral blood from every donor. Total RNA amounts of at least 5 micrograms were extracted per sample. This clonotype was obtained from a woman aged 60-75 years in good health. The genes are TRBV6-2 or TRBV6-3 and TRBJ2-1; D not certain. Input material: blood. This chain's CDR3 is CASADRLSSYNEQFF. The CDR3 bases are TGTGCCAGCGCGGACCGCCTTAGCTCCTACAATGAGCAGTTCTTC.